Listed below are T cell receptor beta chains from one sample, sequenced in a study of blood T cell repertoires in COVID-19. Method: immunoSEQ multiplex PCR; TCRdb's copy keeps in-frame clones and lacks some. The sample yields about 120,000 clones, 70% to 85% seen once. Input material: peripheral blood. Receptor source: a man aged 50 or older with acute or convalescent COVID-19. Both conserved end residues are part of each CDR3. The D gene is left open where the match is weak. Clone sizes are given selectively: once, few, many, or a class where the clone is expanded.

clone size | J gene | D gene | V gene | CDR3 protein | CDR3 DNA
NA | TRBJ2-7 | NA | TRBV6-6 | CASTLNPTPYEQYF | TGTGCCAGCACACTAAACCCTACTCCCTACGAGCAGTACTTC
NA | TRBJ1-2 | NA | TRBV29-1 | CSVEQADPYGYTF | TGCAGCGTTGAACAGGCAGACCCCTATGGCTACACCTTC
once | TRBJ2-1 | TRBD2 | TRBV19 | CASSLGLALGNEQFF | TGTGCCAGTAGTCTCGGACTAGCATTAGGCAATGAGCAGTTCTTC
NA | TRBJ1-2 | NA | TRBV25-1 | CASSRNYGYTF | TGTGCCAGCAGTCGTAACTATGGCTACACCTTC
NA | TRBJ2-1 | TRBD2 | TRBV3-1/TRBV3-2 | CASSHGLAGATIWEQFF | TGTGCCAGCAGCCACGGACTAGCGGGGGCTACAATATGGGAGCAGTTCTTC
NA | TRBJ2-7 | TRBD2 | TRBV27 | CASSLRAGGFEQYF | TGTGCCAGCAGTTTAAGAGCGGGAGGGTTCGAGCAGTACTTC
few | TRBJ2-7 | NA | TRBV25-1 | CASSGQQGEQYF | TGTGCCAGCAGTGGACAACAGGGAGAGCAGTACTTC
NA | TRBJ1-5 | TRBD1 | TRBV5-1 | CASSLDPGTGNNQPQHF | TGCGCCAGCAGCCTGGACCCCGGGACAGGGAACAATCAGCCCCAGCATTTT
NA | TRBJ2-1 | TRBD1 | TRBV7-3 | CASSLSQGVHNEQFF | TGTGCCAGCAGCTTATCCCAGGGGGTCCACAATGAGCAGTTCTTC
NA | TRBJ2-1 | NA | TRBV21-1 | CASSKESRPASGGVGNEQFF | TGTGCCAGCAGCAAAGAAAGTAGGCCCGCTAGCGGGGGGGTCGGAAATGAGCAGTTCTTC
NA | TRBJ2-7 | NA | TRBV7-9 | CASSFGGSRYEQYF | TGTGCCAGCAGCTTTGGCGGCTCCCGCTACGAGCAGTACTTC
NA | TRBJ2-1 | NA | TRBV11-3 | CASSLMAGNNEQFF | TGTGCCAGCAGCTTAATGGCGGGGAACAATGAGCAGTTCTTC
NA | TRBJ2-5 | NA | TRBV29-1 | CSVEDLQVFQETQYF | TGCAGCGTTGAAGATCTACAGGTTTTCCAGGAGACCCAGTACTTC
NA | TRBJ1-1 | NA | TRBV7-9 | CATVDSRAFF | TGTGCCACGGTAGACTCTAGGGCTTTCTTT
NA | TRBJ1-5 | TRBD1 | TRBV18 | CASSPQGQEYQPQHF | TGTGCCAGCTCACCACAGGGACAGGAGTATCAGCCCCAGCATTTT
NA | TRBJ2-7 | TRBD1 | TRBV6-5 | CASRGETGASYEQYF | TGTGCCAGCAGAGGGGAGACAGGGGCCTCCTACGAGCAGTACTTC
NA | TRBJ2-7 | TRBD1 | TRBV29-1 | CSVDRGTGTYEQYF | TGCAGCGTTGATAGGGGGACAGGGACTTACGAGCAGTACTTC
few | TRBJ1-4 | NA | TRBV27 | CASSLLGGDEKLFF | TGTGCCAGCAGTTTATTAGGAGGGGATGAAAAACTGTTTTTT
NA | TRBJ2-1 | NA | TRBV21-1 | CASSKAAGQYNEQFF | TGTGCCAGCAGCAAAGCGGCAGGGCAGTACAATGAGCAGTTCTTC
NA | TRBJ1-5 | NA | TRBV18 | CASSLTHSNQPQHF | TGTGCCAGCTCCCTTACTCATAGCAATCAGCCCCAGCATTTT
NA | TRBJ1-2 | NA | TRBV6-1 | CASSELRSGYTF | TGTGCCAGCAGTGAACTGAGGTCCGGCTACACCTTC
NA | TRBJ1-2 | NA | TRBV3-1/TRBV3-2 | CASSQRQDGYTF | TGTGCCAGCAGCCAACGACAAGATGGCTACACCTTC
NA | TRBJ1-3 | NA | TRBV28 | CASRSSPPGGSWNTIYF | TGTGCCAGCAGGTCCTCGCCCCCGGGGGGAAGCTGGAACACCATATATTTT
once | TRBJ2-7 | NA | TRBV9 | CASSVDADMESYEQYF | TGTGCCAGCAGCGTTGATGCCGACATGGAATCCTACGAGCAGTACTTC
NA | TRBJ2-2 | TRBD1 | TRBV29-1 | CSVDRTGSKGELFF | TGCAGCGTTGACCGGACAGGCTCGAAAGGGGAGCTGTTTTTT
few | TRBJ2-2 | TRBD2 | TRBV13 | CASSSLAGQGTGELFF | TGTGCCAGCAGCTCACTAGCGGGGCAGGGGACCGGGGAGCTGTTTTTT